Below, 13 T cell receptor beta chains from the same sample are listed, as sequenced in a study of T cells in Graves' hyperthyroidism and ophthalmopathy. Amplified TCR beta CDR3 regions derived from RNA transcripts. The primer set for the first-round RT-PCR of the TCR CDR3 was HTBI. TCRdb fed the multiplex PCR reads into MiXCR, producing one record per CDR3 protein. Of roughly 660,000 distinct CDR3 sequences in the sample, 17% were seen once. The sequencing input was blood. The receptors come from a man aged 45-65 years with Graves' hyperthyroidism.

This clonotype was observed a handful of times. V and J are TRBV5-6 and TRBJ1-5, with a tentative D call TRBD1 (5 bases). CDR1 and CDR2 from the germline V gene are SGHDT and YYEEEE. This CDR3 has 16 amino acids. Trimming pared 2 bases from V and 0 bases from J, leaving 12 bases between. The CDR3 sequence: CASSFSFQGSNQPQHF. The DNA for the CDR3 is TGTGCCAGCAGCTTCAGTTTTCAGGGTAGCAATCAGCCCCAGCATTTT.

The chain couples TRBV20-1 to TRBJ2-7; D gene ambiguous. The CDR3 runs 14 residues. Germline V gives CDR1 DFQATT, CDR2 SNEGSKA (reference sequence). V was shortened by 5 bases and J by 0 bases, with 14 bases between the two germline ends. CDR3 DNA: TGCAGTGCTGGTCCTAGGACCCTCTCCTACGAGCAGTACTTC. This codes for CSAGPRTLSYEQYF.

The chain joins TRBV28 to TRBJ1-5; D gene unclear. The germline V gene encodes CDR1 MDHEN and CDR2 SYDVKM. V lost 3 bases, J lost 5 bases, and 8 bases lay in between. The length of the CDR3 is 13 residues. CDR3 DNA: TGTGCCAGCAGTTTTTCGAACTATCAGCCCCAGCATTTT. Translated: CASSFSNYQPQHF.

This chain links TRBV19 with TRBJ1-5, with D perhaps matching TRBD1 (5 bases). Germline CDR1 and CDR2: LNHDA and SQIVND (reference sequence). Trimming shortened V by 1 base and J by 10 bases, and 11 bases separated the two germline ends. The CDR3 sequence is 13 residues long. CDR3 DNA sequence: TGTGCCAGTAGTATAGGACCAGGGTTCCCCCAGCATTTT. This encodes CASSIGPGFPQHF.

The chain links TRBV19 to TRBJ2-3; a possible D gene is TRBD2 (6 bases). With 7 bases removed from V and 0 bases from J, the gap between germline ends came to 11 bases. CDR1 and CDR2 (germline): LNHDA, SQIVND (reference sequence). This CDR3 is built from 14 residues. The CDR3 spells CASTWGRSTDTQYF. The CDR3 nucleotides read TGTGCCAGTACCTGGGGGAGGAGCACAGATACGCAGTATTTT.

This clonotype was recorded at least ten times. The chain employs TRBV12-3 or TRBV12-4 and TRBJ2-5; 7 positions match TRBD2. The junction had 6 bases not matched to a gene; V was cut back by 3 bases and J by 2 bases. This CDR3 region has 15 residues. This chain's CDR3 is CASSFLAREQETQYF. DNA of the CDR3: TGTGCCAGCAGTTTTCTGGCGCGGGAGCAAGAGACCCAGTACTTC.

The V gene is TRBV18, the J gene TRBJ2-5; D is unresolved. In germline, CDR1 is KGHSH, CDR2 LQKENI. This CDR3 comprises 15 residues. V shed 0 bases and J shed 4 bases, with 12 bases lying between them. CDR3 DNA sequence: TGTGCCAGCTCACCACCGTACCCAGATAGAGAGACCCAGTACTTC. Protein: CASSPPYPDRETQYF.

This clonotype was seen many times. The chain links TRBV2 to TRBJ2-7; TRBD2 agrees at 7 bases. V gave up 2 bases and J gave up 2 bases; unmatched junction bases: 18. The CDR3 contains 19 residues. Germline V lookup: CDR1 SNHLY, CDR2 FYNNEI. The CDR3 nucleotides read TGTGCCAGCAGTGAATCCCCGGGCGAGTGGCGGGAGTACGCCTACGAGCAGTACTTC. This sequence encodes CASSESPGEWREYAYEQYF.

This clonotype was seen a few times. This chain connects TRBV9 to TRBJ2-2; D is perhaps TRBD1 (6 bases). This CDR3 has 15 residues. The V gene lost 4 bases and the J gene lost 3 bases, with 13 bases spanning the gap. In germline, CDR1 is SGDLS, CDR2 YYNGEE. The CDR3 here is CASSPQTGYTGELFF. The CDR3 coding sequence is TGTGCCAGCAGCCCCCAGACAGGCTACACCGGGGAGCTGTTTTTT.

This clonotype was recorded at least ten times. The J gene is TRBJ2-7, the V gene TRBV6-2 or TRBV6-3; 7 bases are a match to TRBD1. This CDR3 region has 14 residues. Germline CDR1 and CDR2: MNHEY and SVGEGT. Trimming removed 2 bases from V and 5 bases from J; junction bases left unmatched: 6. In nucleotides, the CDR3 is TGTGCCAGCAGTTACCGGGACAGCAGGCACGAGCAGTACTTC. It encodes CASSYRDSRHEQYF.

This clonotype was picked up a small number of times. The chain has TRBV5-6 and TRBJ1-5; the D gene is possibly TRBD1 (5 bases). Deletions cut 1 base from V and 7 bases from J, with 24 bases between. The length of the CDR3 is 18 residues. Per germline, CDR1 SGHDT and CDR2 YYEEEE. The CDR3: CASSLPGARSELLQPQHF. The CDR3 DNA sequence: TGTGCCAGCAGCTTGCCCGGGGCAAGAAGTGAGCTTCTACAGCCCCAGCATTTT.

This clonotype was observed once. This chain connects TRBV5-5 to TRBJ2-3; D may be TRBD2 (6 bases). Trimming cost V 5 bases and J 6 bases, with 16 bases left between them. The germline V gene encodes CDR1 SGHKS and CDR2 YYEKEE (reference sequence). CDR3 length equals 14 residues. The CDR3 loop reads CASSRDSFSDTQYF. CDR3 sequence (DNA): TGTGCCAGCAGTCGGGACTCGTTCTCGGATACGCAGTATTTT.

This clonotype was seen more than once but under ten times. The chain has TRBV29-1 and TRBJ2-2; D not certain. The CDR3 is 14 residues long. Germline CDR1 reads SQVTM; CDR2 reads ANQGSEA. V was clipped by 6 bases and J by 0 bases, with 11 bases between them. As DNA, the CDR3 is TGCAGCGTCTCAAGATTACCGAACACCGGGGAGCTGTTTTTT. Its protein product is CSVSRLPNTGELFF.